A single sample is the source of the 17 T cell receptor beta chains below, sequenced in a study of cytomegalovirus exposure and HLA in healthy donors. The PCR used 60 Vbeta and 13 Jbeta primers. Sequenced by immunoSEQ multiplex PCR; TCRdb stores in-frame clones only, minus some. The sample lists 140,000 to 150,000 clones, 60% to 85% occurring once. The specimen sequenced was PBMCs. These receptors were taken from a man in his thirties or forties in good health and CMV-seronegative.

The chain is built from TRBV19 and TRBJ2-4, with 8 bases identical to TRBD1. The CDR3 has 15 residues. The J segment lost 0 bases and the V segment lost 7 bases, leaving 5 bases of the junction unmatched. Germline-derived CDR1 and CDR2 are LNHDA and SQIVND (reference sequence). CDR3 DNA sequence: TGTGCCAGTATTCCCGACAGGGGAGCCAAAAACATTCAGTACTTC. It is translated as CASIPDRGAKNIQYF.

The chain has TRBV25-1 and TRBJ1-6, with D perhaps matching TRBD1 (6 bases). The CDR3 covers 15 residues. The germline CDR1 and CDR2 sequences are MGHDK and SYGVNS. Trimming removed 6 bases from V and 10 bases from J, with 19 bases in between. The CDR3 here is CASRAEQGPPSPLHF. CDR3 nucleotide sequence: TGTGCCAGCAGGGCGGAACAGGGCCCCCCATCACCCCTCCACTTT.

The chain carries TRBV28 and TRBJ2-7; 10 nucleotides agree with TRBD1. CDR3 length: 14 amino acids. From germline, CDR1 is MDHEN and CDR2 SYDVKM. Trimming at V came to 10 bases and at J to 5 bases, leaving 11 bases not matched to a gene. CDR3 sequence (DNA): TGTGCCATCTCCAGCTTCGGGACAGGGGACGAGCAGTACTTC. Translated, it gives CAISSFGTGDEQYF.

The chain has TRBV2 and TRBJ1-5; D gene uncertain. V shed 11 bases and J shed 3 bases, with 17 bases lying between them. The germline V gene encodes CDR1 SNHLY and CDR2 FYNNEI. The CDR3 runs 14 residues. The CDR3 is CAGRGKGFNQPQHF. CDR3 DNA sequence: TGTGCCGGCCGAGGGAAGGGCTTCAATCAGCCCCAGCATTTT.

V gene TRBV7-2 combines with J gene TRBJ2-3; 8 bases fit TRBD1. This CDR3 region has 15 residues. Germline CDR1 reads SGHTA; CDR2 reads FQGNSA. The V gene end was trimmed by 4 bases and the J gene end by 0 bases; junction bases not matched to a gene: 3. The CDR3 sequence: CASSSQGASTDTQYF. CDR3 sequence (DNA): TGTGCCAGCAGCTCTCAGGGGGCCAGCACAGATACGCAGTATTTT.

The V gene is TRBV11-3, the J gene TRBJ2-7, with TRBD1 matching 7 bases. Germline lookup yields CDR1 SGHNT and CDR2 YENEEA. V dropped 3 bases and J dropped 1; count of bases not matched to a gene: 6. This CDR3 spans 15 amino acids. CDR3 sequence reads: CASSLTGSGSYEQYF. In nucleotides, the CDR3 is TGTGCCAGCAGCTTGACAGGGTCCGGATCCTACGAGCAGTACTTC. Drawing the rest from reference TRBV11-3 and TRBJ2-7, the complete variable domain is EAGVVQSPRYKIIEKKQPVAFWCNPISGHNTLYWYLQNLGQGPELLIRYENEEAVDDSQLPKDRFSAERLKGVDSTLKIQPAELGDSAVYLCASSLTGSGSYEQYFGPGTRLTVT.

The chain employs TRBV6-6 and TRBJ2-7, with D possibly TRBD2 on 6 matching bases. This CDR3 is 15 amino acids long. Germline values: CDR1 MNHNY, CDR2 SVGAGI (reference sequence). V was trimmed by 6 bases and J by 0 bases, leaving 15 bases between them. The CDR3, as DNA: TGTGCCAGCAGACTAGCCGGGACGGGCTCCTACGAGCAGTACTTC. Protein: CASRLAGTGSYEQYF.

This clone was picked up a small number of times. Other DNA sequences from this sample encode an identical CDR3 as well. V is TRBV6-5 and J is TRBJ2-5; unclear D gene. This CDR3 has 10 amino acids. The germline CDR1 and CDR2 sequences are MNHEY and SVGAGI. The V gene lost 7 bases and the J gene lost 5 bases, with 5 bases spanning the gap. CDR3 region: CASTRETQYF. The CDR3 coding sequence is TGTGCCAGCACGAGGGAGACCCAGTACTTC.

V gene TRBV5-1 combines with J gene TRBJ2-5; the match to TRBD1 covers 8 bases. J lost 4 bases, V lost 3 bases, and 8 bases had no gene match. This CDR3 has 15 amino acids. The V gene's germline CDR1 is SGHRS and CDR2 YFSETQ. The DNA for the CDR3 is TGCGCCAGCAGCTGGACAGGGTCGGAAGTAGAGACCCAGTACTTC. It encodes CASSWTGSEVETQYF. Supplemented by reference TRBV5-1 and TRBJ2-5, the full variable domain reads KAGVTQTPRYLIKTRGQQVTLSCSPISGHRSVSWYQQTPGQGLQFLFEYFSETQRNKGNFPGRFSGRQFSNSRSEMNVSTLELGDSALYLCASSWTGSEVETQYFGPGTRLLVL.

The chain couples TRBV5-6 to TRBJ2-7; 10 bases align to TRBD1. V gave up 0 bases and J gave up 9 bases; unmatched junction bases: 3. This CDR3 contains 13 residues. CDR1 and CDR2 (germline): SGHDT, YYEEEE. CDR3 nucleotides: TGTGCCAGCAGCTTGGGACAGGGGGCAAGGCAGTACTTC. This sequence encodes CASSLGQGARQYF.

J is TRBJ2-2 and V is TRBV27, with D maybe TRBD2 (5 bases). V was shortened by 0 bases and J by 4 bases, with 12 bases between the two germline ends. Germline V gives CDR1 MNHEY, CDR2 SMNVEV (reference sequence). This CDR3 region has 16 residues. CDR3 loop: CASSLSTGKGTGELFF. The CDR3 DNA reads TGTGCCAGCAGTTTATCGACGGGAAAAGGCACCGGGGAGCTGTTTTTT.

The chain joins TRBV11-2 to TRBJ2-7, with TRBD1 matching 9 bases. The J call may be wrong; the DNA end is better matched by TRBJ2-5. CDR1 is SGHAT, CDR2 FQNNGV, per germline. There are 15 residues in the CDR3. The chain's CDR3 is CASSLVQGALETQYF. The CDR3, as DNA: TGTGCCAGCAGCTTAGTACAGGGGGCTCTGGAGACCCAGTACTTC.

In DNA form, the CDR3 reads TGTGCCAGTAGTAACACAGGGATCTCCTACGAGCAGTACTTC. Its translation is CASSNTGISYEQYF. This chain connects TRBV19 to TRBJ2-7, with a weak D call TRBD1 (6 bases). Deletions cut 4 bases from V and 0 bases from J, with 10 bases between. Germline V gives CDR1 LNHDA, CDR2 SQIVND (reference sequence). This CDR3 is built from 14 residues.

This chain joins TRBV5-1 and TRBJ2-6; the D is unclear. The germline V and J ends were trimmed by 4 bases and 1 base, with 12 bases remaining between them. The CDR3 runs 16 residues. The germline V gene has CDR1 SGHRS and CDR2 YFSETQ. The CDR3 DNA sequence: TGCGCCAGCAGCCCCGAGCCCCTGTCTGGGGCCAACGTCCTGACTTTC. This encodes CASSPEPLSGANVLTF.

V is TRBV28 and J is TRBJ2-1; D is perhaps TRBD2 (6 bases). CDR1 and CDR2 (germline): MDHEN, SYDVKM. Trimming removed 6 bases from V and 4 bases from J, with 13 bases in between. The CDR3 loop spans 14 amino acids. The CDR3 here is CASRPGLDYNEQFF. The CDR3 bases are TGTGCCAGCAGGCCGGGACTTGATTACAATGAGCAGTTCTTC.

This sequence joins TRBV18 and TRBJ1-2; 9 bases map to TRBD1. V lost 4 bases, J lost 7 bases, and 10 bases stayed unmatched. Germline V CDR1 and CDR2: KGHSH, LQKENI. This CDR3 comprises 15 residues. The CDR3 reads CASSRSGQGLGGYTF. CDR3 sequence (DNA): TGTGCCAGCTCACGATCGGGACAGGGACTCGGTGGCTACACCTTC.

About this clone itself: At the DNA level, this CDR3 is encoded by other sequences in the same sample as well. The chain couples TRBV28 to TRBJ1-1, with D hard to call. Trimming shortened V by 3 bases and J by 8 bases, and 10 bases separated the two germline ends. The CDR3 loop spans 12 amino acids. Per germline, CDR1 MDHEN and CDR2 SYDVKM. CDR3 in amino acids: CASSLGGGEAFF. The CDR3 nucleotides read TGTGCCAGCAGTTTGGGAGGAGGAGAAGCTTTCTTT.